This T cell receptor beta chain appears in the sequencing data of a study of response to subunit inactivated influenza vaccine. Findings of the study overall: Authors suggested few new T cells are recruited by each seasonal influenza vaccination.

Via MiXCR, TCRdb re-called the RT-PCR reads, giving one row per CDR3 protein. The sample holds 600,000 to 850,000 distinct CDR3 sequences, approximately 14% seen once. CDR3 length equals 14 residues. Germline V gene data show CDR1 as LGHDT and CDR2 as YNNKEL (reference sequence). Trimming at V came to 6 bases and at J to 7 bases, leaving 10 bases not matched to a gene. The sample holds many counts of this clonotype. The target antigen is unknown. The sample here was PBMCs from blood, taken 14 to 15 days before vaccination. The clonotype comes from a man aged 50-60 years who received an inactivated influenza vaccine. This chain connects TRBV3-1 to TRBJ2-7, with 9 bases aligning to TRBD2. CDR3 nucleotide sequence: TGTGCCAGCAGGATAGCGGGGGAGTCTTTGGAGCAGTACTTC. Translating gives CASRIAGESLEQYF.